This is a list of T cell receptor beta chains from one sample in a study of neurological immune-mediated disorders. TCRdb re-called the 5' RACE reads through MiXCR, storing one row per CDR3 protein. The data show 25,000 to 35,000 distinct CDR3 sequences, more than 1.3% seen once. The sequenced sample consisted of PBMCs. The receptors shown here come from a woman aged 25-40 years with multiple sclerosis. Both conserved end residues are part of each CDR3. A D gene is named only where the DNA matches it firmly. Some rows have no size entry. The others give once, few or many, or a class for an expanded clone.

v_call	d_call	clone_size	j_call	cdr3_nt	cdr3_aa
TRBV6-5	-	many	TRBJ2-1	TGTGCCAGCAGTTTTACCCGGGGGATCAATGAGCAGTTCTTC	CASSFTRGINEQFF
TRBV20-1	TRBD1	-	TRBJ2-7	TGCAGTGCTAGTCATGGGACAGGCCTTTACGAGCAGTACTTC	CSASHGTGLYEQYF
TRBV7-6	-	many	TRBJ1-4	TGTGCCAGCAGCTCGCAAGCAACTAATGAAAAACTGTTTTTT	CASSSQATNEKLFF
TRBV9	TRBD1	many	TRBJ2-1	TGTGCCAGCAGCGTAGCTGGGACAGGGGGCCATGAGCAGTTCTTC	CASSVAGTGGHEQFF
TRBV7-7	-	many	TRBJ2-3	TGTGCCAGCAGCCGGGACTTGTCTAGCACAGATACGCAGTATTTT	CASSRDLSSTDTQYF
TRBV20-1	-	many	TRBJ2-1	TGCAGTGCTAGTCCCAATAACGGTGAGCAGTTCTTC	CSASPNNGEQFF
TRBV7-2	-	many	TRBJ2-1	TGTGCCAGCACCTTGAACAGCCCTAGGGAGCAGTTCTTC	CASTLNSPREQFF
TRBV20-1	-	many	TRBJ1-4	TGCAGTGTTACAGATAATGAAAAACTGTTTTTT	CSVTDNEKLFF
TRBV20-1	-	many	TRBJ2-1	TGCAGTGCTAGAGCGGGGACCCTTGTTGCCTACAATGAGCAGTTCTTC	CSARAGTLVAYNEQFF
TRBV9	-	many	TRBJ1-1	TGTGCCAGCAGCGTAGGGCCGAACACTGAAGCTTTCTTT	CASSVGPNTEAFF
TRBV12-3/TRBV12-4	-	many	TRBJ2-3	TGTGCCAGCGCCATAGGCGATACGCAGTATTTT	CASAIGDTQYF
TRBV2	-	many	TRBJ2-2	TGTGCCAGCAGGAAGGGCGTCGCGAACACCGGGGAGCTGTTTTTT	CASRKGVANTGELFF
TRBV5-1	TRBD1	many	TRBJ2-1	TGCGCCAGCAGCTTGGGACAGGGCGGTGAGCAGTTCTTC	CASSLGQGGEQFF
TRBV5-1	-	many	TRBJ1-2	TGCGCCAGCAGCGCCCATGGAGGTGGCTACACCTTC	CASSAHGGGYTF
TRBV20-1	-	many	TRBJ2-7	TGCAGTGCTCAGACCCACGAGCAGTACTTC	CSAQTHEQYF
TRBV2	TRBD2	many	TRBJ2-5	TGTGCCAGCAGTGAATGGGGTCTAGCGGGGACCGAGACCCAGTACTTC	CASSEWGLAGTETQYF
TRBV18	-	many	TRBJ2-3	TGTGCCAGCTCACCGCAGGGGAGCACAGATACGCAGTATTTT	CASSPQGSTDTQYF
TRBV7-6	TRBD2	many	TRBJ2-7	TGTGCCAGCAGCCGCACTAGCGCCGGCTCCTACGAGCAGTACTTC	CASSRTSAGSYEQYF
TRBV18	-	many	TRBJ2-3	TGTGCCAGCTCACTTAGCCCCACAGATACGCAGTATTTT	CASSLSPTDTQYF
TRBV20-1	TRBD1	many	TRBJ1-5	TGCAGTGCTTCCTCGACAGGGGTGGGCAATCAGCCCCAGCATTTT	CSASSTGVGNQPQHF
TRBV7-2	-	many	TRBJ2-3	TGTGCCAGCACCCCCCAGCAGGGGACTCGGGATACGCAGTATTTT	CASTPQQGTRDTQYF
TRBV7-3	TRBD1	many	TRBJ1-1	TGTGCCAGCAGCTTAATTTCAGGGGGTGAAGCTTTCTTT	CASSLISGGEAFF
TRBV12-3/TRBV12-4	-	many	TRBJ2-3	TGTGCCAGCAGTTTAGCGGGGGGATACACAGATACGCAGTATTTT	CASSLAGGYTDTQYF
TRBV20-1	-	many	TRBJ1-1	TGCAGTGCTCGCGATATGGGGGGGACTGAAGCTTTCTTT	CSARDMGGTEAFF
TRBV3-1	-	many	TRBJ2-7	TGTGCCAGCAGCCATACGGGACGCCCCTACGAGCAGTACTTC	CASSHTGRPYEQYF
TRBV5-1	-	many	TRBJ2-1	TGCGCCAGCAGCCCAGACAGTGGAGACTACAATGAGCAGTTCTTC	CASSPDSGDYNEQFF
TRBV11-2	-	many	TRBJ1-6	TGTGCCAGCAGCTTGCCTGGGAATTCACCCCTCCACTTT	CASSLPGNSPLHF
TRBV20-1	-	many	TRBJ1-6	TGCAGTGCTAGTACGGGACACCTAACCAATTCACCCCTCCACTTT	CSASTGHLTNSPLHF
TRBV25-1	-	-	TRBJ2-3	TGTGCCAGCAACTTCAAACTCACAGATACGCAGTATTTT	CASNFKLTDTQYF
TRBV7-2	-	many	TRBJ1-3	TGTGCCAGCAGCTTAGGATTGGGAAACACCATATATTTT	CASSLGLGNTIYF
TRBV5-5	-	many	TRBJ2-4	TGTGCCAGCAGCCCCGGACAAGGGAAAGGCAAAAACATTCAGTACTTC	CASSPGQGKGKNIQYF
TRBV7-6	-	many	TRBJ2-7	TGTGCCAGCAGCCCCTCGCAACAGGCCGGGAGCTACGAGCAGTACTTC	CASSPSQQAGSYEQYF
TRBV20-1	TRBD1	many	TRBJ2-2	TGCAGTGCTAGAGATACAGGGGGTGCCGGGGAGCTGTTTTTT	CSARDTGGAGELFF
TRBV7-8	-	many	TRBJ1-4	TGTGCCAGCCAAAGGGAGGGGGGGGTTGAAAAACTGTTTTTT	CASQREGGVEKLFF
TRBV7-2	TRBD2	many	TRBJ2-3	TGTGCCAGCAGCGCTACTAGCGGGGGATCTCCCCCGACAGATACGCAGTATTTT	CASSATSGGSPPTDTQYF
TRBV9	TRBD2	many	TRBJ2-5	TGTGCCAGCAGCGTAGGTGGCGGGGGGTCCCAAGAGACCCAGTACTTC	CASSVGGGGSQETQYF
TRBV10-3	-	medium-sized	TRBJ1-6	TGTGCCATCAGTGATGGGACCTTTAATTCACCCCTCCACTTT	CAISDGTFNSPLHF
TRBV20-1	-	many	TRBJ1-3	TGCAGTGCCACCCAGGACAGCTCTGGAAACACCATATATTTT	CSATQDSSGNTIYF
TRBV20-1	TRBD1	many	TRBJ2-7	TGCAGTGCTAGAGTCCGGGACAGCTCCTACGAGCAGTACTTC	CSARVRDSSYEQYF
TRBV20-1	TRBD2	many	TRBJ2-7	TGCAGTGCTAGAGATCTTCAGCGGGGGGCTTACGAGCAGTACTTC	CSARDLQRGAYEQYF
TRBV20-1	-	many	TRBJ1-6	TGCAGTGCCAAACCGGGACACAGTACCCAGGCCCTCCACTTT	CSAKPGHSTQALHF
TRBV18	-	many	TRBJ2-2	TGTGCCAGCTCAACACCCACCGGGGAGCTGTTTTTT	CASSTPTGELFF
TRBV7-2	-	many	TRBJ2-5	TGTGCCAGCAGCTTCTTTCAAGAGACCCAGTACTTC	CASSFFQETQYF
TRBV7-8	-	medium-sized	TRBJ2-1	TGTGCCAGCAGCGGGCCGGGGGGCCTCTCCTACAATGAGCAGTTCTTC	CASSGPGGLSYNEQFF
TRBV7-2	TRBD2	many	TRBJ2-4	TGTGCCAGCAGCTTAGTGACTAGCGCCCCCAAAAACATTCAGTACTTC	CASSLVTSAPKNIQYF
TRBV20-1	TRBD1	many	TRBJ1-1	TGCAGTGCAGCCCGAAGGGACAGGGGAAGGACTGAAGCTTTCTTT	CSAARRDRGRTEAFF
TRBV10-2	TRBD2	many	TRBJ2-7	TGCGCCAGCACCAGACTAGCGGGGAGCTACGAGCAGTACTTC	CASTRLAGSYEQYF
TRBV15	-	many	TRBJ1-2	TGTGCCACCAGCAGAGGAGGGGGCTATGGCTACACCTTC	CATSRGGGYGYTF
TRBV7-2	-	many	TRBJ2-7	TGTGCCAGCAGCTTAGCATGGGGGAAGGGTTACGAGCAGTACTTC	CASSLAWGKGYEQYF
TRBV7-2	-	many	TRBJ2-1	TGTGCCAGCACGCCGGGGCCCGGGGGCAATGAGCAGTTCTTC	CASTPGPGGNEQFF
TRBV7-9	-	many	TRBJ1-1	TGTGCCAGCAGGGACAGATACACTGAAGCTTTCTTT	CASRDRYTEAFF
TRBV3-1	TRBD2	many	TRBJ2-1	TGTGCCAGCAGTCCCCGAGCGGGGGGGAACAATGAGCAGTTCTTC	CASSPRAGGNNEQFF